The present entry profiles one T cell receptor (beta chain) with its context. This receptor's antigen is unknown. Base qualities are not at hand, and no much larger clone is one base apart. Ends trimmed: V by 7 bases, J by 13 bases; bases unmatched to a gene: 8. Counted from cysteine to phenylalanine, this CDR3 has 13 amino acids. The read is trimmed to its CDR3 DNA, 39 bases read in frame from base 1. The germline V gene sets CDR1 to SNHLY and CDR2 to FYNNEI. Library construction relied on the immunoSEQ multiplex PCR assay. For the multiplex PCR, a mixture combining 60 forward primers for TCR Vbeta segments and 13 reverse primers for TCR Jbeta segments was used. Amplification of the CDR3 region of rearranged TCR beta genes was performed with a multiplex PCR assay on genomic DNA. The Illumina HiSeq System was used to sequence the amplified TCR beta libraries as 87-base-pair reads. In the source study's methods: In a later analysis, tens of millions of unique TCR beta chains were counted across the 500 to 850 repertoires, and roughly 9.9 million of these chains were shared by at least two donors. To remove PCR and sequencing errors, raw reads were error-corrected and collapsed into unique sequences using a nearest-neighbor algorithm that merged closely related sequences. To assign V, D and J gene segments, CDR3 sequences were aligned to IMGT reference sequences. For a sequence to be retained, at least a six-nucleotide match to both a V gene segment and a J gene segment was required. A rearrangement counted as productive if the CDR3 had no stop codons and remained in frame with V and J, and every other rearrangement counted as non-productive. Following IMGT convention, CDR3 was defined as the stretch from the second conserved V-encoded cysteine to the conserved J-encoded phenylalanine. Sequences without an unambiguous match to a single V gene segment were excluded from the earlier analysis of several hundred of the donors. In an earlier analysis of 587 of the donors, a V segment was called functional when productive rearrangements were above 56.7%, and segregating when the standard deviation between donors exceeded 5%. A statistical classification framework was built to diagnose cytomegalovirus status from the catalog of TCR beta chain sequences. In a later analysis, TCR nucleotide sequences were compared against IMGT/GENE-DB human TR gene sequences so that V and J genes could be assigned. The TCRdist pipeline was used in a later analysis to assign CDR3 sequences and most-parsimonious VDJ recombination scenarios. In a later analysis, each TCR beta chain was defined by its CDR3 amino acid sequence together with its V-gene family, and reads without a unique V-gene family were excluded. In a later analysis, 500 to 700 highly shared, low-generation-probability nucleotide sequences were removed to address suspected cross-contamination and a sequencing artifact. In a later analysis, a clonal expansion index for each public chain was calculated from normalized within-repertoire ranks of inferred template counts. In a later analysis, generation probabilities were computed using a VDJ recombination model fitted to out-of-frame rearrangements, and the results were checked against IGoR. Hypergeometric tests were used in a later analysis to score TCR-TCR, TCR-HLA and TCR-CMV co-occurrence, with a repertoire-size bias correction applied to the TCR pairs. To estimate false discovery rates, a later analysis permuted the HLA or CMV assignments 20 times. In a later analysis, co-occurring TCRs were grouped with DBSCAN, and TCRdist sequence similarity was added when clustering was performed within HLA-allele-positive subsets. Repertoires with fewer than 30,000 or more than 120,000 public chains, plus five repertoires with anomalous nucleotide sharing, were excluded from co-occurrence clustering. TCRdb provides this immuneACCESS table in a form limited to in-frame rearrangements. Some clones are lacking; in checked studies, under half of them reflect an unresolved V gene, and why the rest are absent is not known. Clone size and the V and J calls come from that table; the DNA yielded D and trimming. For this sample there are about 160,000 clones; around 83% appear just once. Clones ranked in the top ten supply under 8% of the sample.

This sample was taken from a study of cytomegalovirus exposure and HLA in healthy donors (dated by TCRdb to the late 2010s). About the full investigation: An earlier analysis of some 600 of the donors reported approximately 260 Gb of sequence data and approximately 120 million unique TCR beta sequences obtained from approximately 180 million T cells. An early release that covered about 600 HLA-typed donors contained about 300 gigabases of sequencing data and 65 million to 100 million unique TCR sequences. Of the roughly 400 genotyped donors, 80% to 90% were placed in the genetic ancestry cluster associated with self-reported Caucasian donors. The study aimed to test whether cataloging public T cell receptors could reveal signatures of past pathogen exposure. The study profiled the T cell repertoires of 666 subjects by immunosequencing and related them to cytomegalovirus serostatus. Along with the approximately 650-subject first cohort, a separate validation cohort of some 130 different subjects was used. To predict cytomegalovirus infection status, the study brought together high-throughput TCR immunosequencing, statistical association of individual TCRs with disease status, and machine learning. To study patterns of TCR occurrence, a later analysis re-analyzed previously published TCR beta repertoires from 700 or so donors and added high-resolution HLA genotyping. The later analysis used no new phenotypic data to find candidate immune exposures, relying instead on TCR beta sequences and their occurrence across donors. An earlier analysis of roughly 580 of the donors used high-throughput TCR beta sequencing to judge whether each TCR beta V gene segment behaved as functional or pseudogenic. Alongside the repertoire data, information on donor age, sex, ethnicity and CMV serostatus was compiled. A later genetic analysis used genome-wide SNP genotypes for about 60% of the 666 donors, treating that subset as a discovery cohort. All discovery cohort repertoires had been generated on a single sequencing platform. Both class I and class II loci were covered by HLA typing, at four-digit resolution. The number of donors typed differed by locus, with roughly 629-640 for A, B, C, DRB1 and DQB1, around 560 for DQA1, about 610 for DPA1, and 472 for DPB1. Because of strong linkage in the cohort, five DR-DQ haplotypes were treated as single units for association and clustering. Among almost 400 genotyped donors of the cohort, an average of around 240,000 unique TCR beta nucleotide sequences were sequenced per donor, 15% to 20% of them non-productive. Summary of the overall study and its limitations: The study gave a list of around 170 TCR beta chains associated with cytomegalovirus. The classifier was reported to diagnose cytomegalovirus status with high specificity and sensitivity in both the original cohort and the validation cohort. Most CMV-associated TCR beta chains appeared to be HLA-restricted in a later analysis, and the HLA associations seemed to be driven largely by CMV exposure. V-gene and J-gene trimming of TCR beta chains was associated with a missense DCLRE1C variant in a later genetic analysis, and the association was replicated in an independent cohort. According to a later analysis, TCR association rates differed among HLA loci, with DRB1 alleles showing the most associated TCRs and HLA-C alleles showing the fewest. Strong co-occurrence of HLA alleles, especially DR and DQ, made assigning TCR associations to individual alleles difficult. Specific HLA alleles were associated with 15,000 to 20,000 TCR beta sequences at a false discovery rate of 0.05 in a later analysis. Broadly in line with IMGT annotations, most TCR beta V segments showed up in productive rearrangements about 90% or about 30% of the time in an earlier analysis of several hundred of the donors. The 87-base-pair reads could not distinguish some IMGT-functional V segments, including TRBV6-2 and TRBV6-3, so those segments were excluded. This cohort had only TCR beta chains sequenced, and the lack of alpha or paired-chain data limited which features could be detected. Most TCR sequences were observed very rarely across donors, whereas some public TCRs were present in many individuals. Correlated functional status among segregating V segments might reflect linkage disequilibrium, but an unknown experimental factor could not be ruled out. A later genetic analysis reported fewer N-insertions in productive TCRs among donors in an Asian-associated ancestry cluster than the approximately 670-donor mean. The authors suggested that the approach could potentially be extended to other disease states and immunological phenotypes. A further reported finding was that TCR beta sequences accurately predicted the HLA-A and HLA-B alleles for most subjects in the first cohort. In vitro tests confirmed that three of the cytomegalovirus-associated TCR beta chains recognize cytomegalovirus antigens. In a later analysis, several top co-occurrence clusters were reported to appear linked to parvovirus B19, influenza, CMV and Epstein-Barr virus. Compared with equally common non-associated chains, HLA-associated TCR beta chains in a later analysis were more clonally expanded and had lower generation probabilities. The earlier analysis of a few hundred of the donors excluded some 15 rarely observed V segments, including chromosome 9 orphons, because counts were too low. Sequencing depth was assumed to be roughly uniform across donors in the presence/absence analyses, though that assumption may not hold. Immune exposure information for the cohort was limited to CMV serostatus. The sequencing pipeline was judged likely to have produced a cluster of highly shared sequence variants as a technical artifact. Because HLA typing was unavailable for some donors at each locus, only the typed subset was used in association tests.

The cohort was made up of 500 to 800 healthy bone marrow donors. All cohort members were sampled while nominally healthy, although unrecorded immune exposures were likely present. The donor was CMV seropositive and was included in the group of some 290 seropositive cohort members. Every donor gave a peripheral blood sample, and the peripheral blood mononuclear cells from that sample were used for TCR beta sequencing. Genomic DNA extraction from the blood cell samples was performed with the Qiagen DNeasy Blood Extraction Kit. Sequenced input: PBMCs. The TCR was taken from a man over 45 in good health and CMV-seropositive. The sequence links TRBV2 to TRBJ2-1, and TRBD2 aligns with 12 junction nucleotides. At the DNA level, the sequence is TGTGCCAGCACTATACTAGCGGGAGGACCCCAGTTCTTC. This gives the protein CASTILAGGPQFF.